This T cell receptor beta chain was found in a study of T cell repertoires in aging, cancer and after chemotherapy. Study context: Repeat sampling of healthy donors over several months to years showed clear clonal overlap.

A mixed TRB-A/B primer pool amplified rearranged TRB by multiplex touch-down PCR. TCRdb ran MiXCR on the multiplex PCR reads and lists one entry per CDR3 protein. The sample lists about 9,400 distinct CDR3 sequences, about two fifths occurring once. Notes on this clonotype: Its antigen is currently unknown.

Unmatched junction bases numbered 5, after V lost 4 bases and J lost 4 bases. The germline V gene has CDR1 DFQATT and CDR2 SNEGSKA (reference sequence). CDR3 size: 14 residues. General study findings and limits: Immunological memory after chemotherapy cannot be judged from the repertoire data.

TCR beta rearrangements were amplified from peripheral blood genomic DNA. This TCR derives from a human donor in good health. The sample taken for sequencing was blood. The rearrangement uses TRBV20-1 and TRBJ2-7; 12 bases agree with TRBD2. CDR3 residues: CSATTSGGSYEQYF. CDR3 DNA sequence: TGCAGTGCTACGACTAGCGGGGGCTCATACGAGCAGTACTTC.